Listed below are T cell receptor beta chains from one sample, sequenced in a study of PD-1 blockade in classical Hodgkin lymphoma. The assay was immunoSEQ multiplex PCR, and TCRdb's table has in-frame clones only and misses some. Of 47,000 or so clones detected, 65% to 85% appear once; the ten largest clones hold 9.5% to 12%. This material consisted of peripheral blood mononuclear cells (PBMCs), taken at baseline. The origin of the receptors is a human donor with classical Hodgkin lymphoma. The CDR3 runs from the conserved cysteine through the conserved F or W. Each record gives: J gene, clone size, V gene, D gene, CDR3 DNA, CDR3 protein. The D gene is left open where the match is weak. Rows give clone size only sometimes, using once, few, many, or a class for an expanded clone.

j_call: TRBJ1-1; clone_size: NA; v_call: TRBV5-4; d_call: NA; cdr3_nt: TGTGCCAGCAGCCCACGGGACACTGAAGCTTTCTTT; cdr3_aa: CASSPRDTEAFF
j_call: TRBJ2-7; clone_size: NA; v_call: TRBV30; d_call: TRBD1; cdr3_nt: TGTGCCTGGAGTTACACAGGGGGTAGTTACGAGCAGTACTTC; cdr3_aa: CAWSYTGGSYEQYF
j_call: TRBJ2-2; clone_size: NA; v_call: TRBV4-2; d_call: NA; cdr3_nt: TGTGCCAGCAGCATCAGGGGCGGGGAGCTGTTTTTT; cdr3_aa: CASSIRGGELFF
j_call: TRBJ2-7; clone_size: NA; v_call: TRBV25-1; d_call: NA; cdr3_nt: TGTGCCAGCAGTGAAGGGTACGAGCAGTACTTC; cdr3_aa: CASSEGYEQYF
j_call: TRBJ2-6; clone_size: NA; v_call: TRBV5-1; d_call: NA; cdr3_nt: TGCGCCAGCAGCTTAAGGGTAGCCAACGTCCTGACTTTC; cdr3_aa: CASSLRVANVLTF
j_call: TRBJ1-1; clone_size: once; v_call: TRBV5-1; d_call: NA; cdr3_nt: TGCGCCAGCAGCTTGGGCGGGGCTTTAGGTGAAGCTTTCTTT; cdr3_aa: CASSLGGALGEAFF
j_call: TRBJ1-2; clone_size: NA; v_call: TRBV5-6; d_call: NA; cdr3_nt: TGTGCCAGCAGCTTATTGTCAGGTTCGGGGGCGAGTGGCTACACCTTC; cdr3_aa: CASSLLSGSGASGYTF
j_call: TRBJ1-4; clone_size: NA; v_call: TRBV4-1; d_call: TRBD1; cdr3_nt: TGCGCCAGCCCCTCCCGGGACAGGGGATATGCAACTAATGAAAAACTGTTTTTT; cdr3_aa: CASPSRDRGYATNEKLFF
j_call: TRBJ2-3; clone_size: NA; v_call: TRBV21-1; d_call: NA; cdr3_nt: TGTGCCAGCACCCCTTGGACAGGGACGTCAGATACGCAGTATTTT; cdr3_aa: CASTPWTGTSDTQYF
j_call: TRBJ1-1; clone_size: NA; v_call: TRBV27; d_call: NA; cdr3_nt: TGTGCCAGCAGTTGGGGGATGAACACTGAAGCTTTCTTT; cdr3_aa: CASSWGMNTEAFF
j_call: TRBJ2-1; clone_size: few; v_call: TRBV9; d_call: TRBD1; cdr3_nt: TGTGCCAGCAGCGTAGGAGGGGGCGATTACAATGAGCAGTTCTTC; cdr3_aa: CASSVGGGDYNEQFF
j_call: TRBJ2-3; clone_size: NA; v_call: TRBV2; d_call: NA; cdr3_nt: TGTGCCAGCATTTGGAGCCCGCACACAGATACGCAGTATTTT; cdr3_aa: CASIWSPHTDTQYF
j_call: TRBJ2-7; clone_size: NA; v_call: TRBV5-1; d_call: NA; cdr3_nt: TGCGCCAGCAGCCCTAACAACTACGAGCAGTACTTC; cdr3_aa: CASSPNNYEQYF
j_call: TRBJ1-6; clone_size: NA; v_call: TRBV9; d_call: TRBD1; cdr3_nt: TGTGCCAGCAGCGCGGGACAGGGTAGCTCCTATAATTCACCCCTCCACTTT; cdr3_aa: CASSAGQGSSYNSPLHF
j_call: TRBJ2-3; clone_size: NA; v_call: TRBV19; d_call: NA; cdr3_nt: TGTGCCAGTAGCCGGGGGAGGACAGATACGCAGTATTTT; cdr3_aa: CASSRGRTDTQYF
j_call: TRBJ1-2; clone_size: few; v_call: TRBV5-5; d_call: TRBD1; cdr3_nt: TGTGCCAGCATCGCCGGGACAGCCTCTAACTATGGCTACACCTTC; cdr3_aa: CASIAGTASNYGYTF
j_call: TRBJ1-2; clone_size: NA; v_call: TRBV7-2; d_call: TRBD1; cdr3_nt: TGTGCCAGCAGTAGCGACCGGACAGGTTATGGCTACACCTTC; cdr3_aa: CASSSDRTGYGYTF
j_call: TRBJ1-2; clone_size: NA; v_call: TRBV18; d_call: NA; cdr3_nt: TGTGCCAGCTCACCACGAGATAACCCCTCTGGCTACGGCTACACCTTC; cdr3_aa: CASSPRDNPSGYGYTF
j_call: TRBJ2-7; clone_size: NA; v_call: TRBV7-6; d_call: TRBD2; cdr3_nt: TGTGCCAGCAGCCTAGGGACTAGCGGGCCGGGGACTTCGGGCGAGCAGTACTTC; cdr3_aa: CASSLGTSGPGTSGEQYF
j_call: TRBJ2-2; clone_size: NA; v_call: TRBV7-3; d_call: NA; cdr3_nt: TGTGCCAGCAGCCAGACGTCGGCCGGGGAGCTGTTTTTT; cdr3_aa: CASSQTSAGELFF
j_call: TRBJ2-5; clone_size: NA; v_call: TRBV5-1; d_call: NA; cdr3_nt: TGCGCCAGCAGCCCTGCCGGGACTCAATCGGGGGAGACCCAGTACTTC; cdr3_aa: CASSPAGTQSGETQYF
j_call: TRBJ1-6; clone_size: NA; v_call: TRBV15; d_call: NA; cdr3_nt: TGTGCCACCAGCAGAGAATATAATTCACCCCTCCACTTT; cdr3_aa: CATSREYNSPLHF
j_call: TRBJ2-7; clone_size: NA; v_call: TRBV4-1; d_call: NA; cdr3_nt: TGCGCCAGCAGCCAAGTTGGGACACTCTCCTACGAGCAGTACTTC; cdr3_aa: CASSQVGTLSYEQYF
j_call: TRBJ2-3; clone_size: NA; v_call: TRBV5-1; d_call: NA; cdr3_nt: TGCGCCAGCAGCTCGGGGGGGACAGGAGGTACAGATACGCAGTATTTT; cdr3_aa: CASSSGGTGGTDTQYF
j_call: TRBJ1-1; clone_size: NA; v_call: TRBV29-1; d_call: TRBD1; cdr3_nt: TGCAGCGTCCGGACAGGGCCAGGCACTGAAGCTTTCTTT; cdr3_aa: CSVRTGPGTEAFF
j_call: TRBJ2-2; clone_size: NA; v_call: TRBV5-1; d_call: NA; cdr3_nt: TGCGCCAGCAGCTACCAGTCTGAGACCGGGGAGCTGTTTTTT; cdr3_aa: CASSYQSETGELFF
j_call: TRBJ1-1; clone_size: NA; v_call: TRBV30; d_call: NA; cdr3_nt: TGTGCCTGGAGCCCCGAGGAAGACACTGAAGCTTTCTTT; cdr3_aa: CAWSPEEDTEAFF
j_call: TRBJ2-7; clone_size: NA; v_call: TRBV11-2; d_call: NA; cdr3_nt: TGTGCCAGCAGCCCGCCTCACGGGGTCCCAGGTAACTCCTACGAGCAGTACTTC; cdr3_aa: CASSPPHGVPGNSYEQYF
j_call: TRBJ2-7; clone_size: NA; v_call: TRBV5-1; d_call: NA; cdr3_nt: TGCGCCAGCAGCTTATCTATGGGGCCGTTTGGCGAGCAGTACTTC; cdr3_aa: CASSLSMGPFGEQYF
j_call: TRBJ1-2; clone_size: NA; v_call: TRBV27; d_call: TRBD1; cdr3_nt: TGTGCCAGCAGTTTTTTAGAACAGGGGGCCTCTATAGAGGGCTACACCTTC; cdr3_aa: CASSFLEQGASIEGYTF
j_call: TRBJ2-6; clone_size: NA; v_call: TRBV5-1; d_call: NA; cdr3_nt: TGCGCCAGCAGCCGCCTTGAGGGGTCCGACTCTGGGGCCAACGTCCTGACTTTC; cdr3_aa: CASSRLEGSDSGANVLTF
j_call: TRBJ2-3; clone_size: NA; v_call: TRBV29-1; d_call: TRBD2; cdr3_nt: TGCAGCGTCGACTACGGGGGGAGGACAGATACGCAGTATTTT; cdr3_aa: CSVDYGGRTDTQYF
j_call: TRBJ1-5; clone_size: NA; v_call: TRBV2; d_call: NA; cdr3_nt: TGTGCCAGCAGTGAAAGGGGCACGCGCAATCAGCCCCAGCATTTT; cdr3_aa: CASSERGTRNQPQHF
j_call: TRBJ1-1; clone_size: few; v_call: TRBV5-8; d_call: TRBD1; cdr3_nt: TGTGCCAGCAGCTTCGGACAGGGAACGGCTGAAGCTTTCTTT; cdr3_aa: CASSFGQGTAEAFF
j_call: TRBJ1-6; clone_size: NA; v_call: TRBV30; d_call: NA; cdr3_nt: TGTGCCTGGAGTGGACTAAGTAATTCACCCCTCCACTTT; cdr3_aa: CAWSGLSNSPLHF
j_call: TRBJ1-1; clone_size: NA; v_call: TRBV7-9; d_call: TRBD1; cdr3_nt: TGTGCCAGCACGGACAGGGGGAACACTGAAGCTTTCTTT; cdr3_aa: CASTDRGNTEAFF
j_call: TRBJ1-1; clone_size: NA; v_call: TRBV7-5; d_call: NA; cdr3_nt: TGTGTCAGAAGACGCGGACAGCTGATGAACACTGAAGCTTTCTTT; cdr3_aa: CVRRRGQLMNTEAFF
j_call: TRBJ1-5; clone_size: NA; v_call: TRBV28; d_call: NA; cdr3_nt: TGTGCCAGCAGTTTACAGGGAGGGGGCAATCAGCCCCAGCATTTT; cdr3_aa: CASSLQGGGNQPQHF
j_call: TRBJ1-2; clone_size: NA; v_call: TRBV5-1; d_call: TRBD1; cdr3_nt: TGCGCCAGCAGCCCGACAGGGAACTATGGCTACACCTTC; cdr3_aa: CASSPTGNYGYTF
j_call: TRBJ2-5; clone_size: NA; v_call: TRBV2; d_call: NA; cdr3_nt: TGTGCCAGCAGTGAAATTAAGGGGGGGCAAGAGACCCAGTACTTC; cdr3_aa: CASSEIKGGQETQYF
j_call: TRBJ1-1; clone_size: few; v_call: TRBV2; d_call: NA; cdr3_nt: TGTGCCAGCAGTGGGCGAACAGACGGAAACACTGAAGCTTTCTTT; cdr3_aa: CASSGRTDGNTEAFF
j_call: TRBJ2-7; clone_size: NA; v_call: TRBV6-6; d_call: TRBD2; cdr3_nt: TGTGCCAGCAGCTTGCTAGCGGGAGGCCAATACGAGCAGTACTTC; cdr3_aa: CASSLLAGGQYEQYF
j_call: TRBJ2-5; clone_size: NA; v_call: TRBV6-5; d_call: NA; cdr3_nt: TGTGCCAGCAGTTACGGTTACGAGGAGAGGGAGACCCAGTACTTC; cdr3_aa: CASSYGYEERETQYF
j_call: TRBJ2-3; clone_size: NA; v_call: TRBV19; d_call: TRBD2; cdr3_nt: TGTGCCAGTGGTAGCGGGACGGATACGCAGTATTTT; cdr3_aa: CASGSGTDTQYF
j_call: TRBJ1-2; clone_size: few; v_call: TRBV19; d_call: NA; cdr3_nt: TGTGCCAGTAGTATTCTGGGGAACTATGGCTACACCTTC; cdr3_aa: CASSILGNYGYTF
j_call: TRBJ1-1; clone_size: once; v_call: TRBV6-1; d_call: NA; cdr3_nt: TGTGCCACCACAGGGACTCTGAACACTGAAGCTTTCTTT; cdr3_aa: CATTGTLNTEAFF
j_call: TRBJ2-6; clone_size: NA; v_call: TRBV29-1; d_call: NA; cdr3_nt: TGCAGCGTTGAAAGACCGAACTCTGGGGCCAACGTCCTGACTTTC; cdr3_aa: CSVERPNSGANVLTF
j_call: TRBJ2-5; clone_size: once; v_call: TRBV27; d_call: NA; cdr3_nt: TGTGCCAGCAGTTTGGGAGGAGGGGAGACCCAGTACTTC; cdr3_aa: CASSLGGGETQYF
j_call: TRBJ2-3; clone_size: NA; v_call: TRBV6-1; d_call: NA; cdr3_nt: TGTGCCAGCACCCTCTTGGGGGTACAAACAGATACGCAGTATTTT; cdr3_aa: CASTLLGVQTDTQYF
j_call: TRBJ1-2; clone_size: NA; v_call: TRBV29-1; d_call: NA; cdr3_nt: TGCAGCGTTACCTTCGGACAAACTAACTATGGCTACACCTTC; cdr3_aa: CSVTFGQTNYGYTF
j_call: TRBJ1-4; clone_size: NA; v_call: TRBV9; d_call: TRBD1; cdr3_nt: TGTGCCAGCAGCGAAACCGGGACAGGGGCTGAAAAACTGTTTTTT; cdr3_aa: CASSETGTGAEKLFF